Given below is one T cell receptor (beta chain) in context. RNA transcripts gave rise to amplified TCR beta CDR3 regions. A set of HTBI primers served as the primers for a first-round RT-PCR of the TCR CDR3. TCRdb used MiXCR to reprocess the multiplex PCR reads, holding one entry per CDR3 protein. This table holds about 640,000 distinct CDR3 sequences, about 20% found once. This sample stems from a study of T cells in Graves' hyperthyroidism and ophthalmopathy. Diagnosing involved the use of clinical symptoms, serum thyroxine and TRAb, thyroid ultrasound and orbital computed tomography. The sequence was collected from a young man with Graves' ophthalmopathy. The specimen sequenced was blood.

The CDR3 loop is CASQEDTSRMNTEAFF. DNA for the CDR3: TGTGCCAGCCAGGAAGACACCAGTAGGATGAACACTGAAGCTTTCTTT. This sequence joins TRBV27 and TRBJ1-1; D remains unclear. The ends were cut back, 8 bases at V and 0 bases at J, with 19 bases in the middle. CDR1 MNHEY and CDR2 SMNVEV come from the germline V gene (reference sequence). This CDR3 comprises 16 residues.